The 14 T cell receptor beta chains listed next were all sequenced from one sample in a study of blood T cell repertoires in COVID-19. Method: immunoSEQ multiplex PCR; TCRdb's copy keeps in-frame clones and lacks some. Of about 200,000 clones in the sample, about 95% were seen once. What was sequenced was peripheral blood. These receptors originate from a young man with COVID-19, enrolled during active disease.

V and J are TRBV11-2 and TRBJ2-7; D gene unclear. Trimming stripped 5 bases from V and 2 bases from J, with 10 bases between. The V gene's germline CDR1 is SGHAT and CDR2 FQNNGV. The CDR3 loop spans 13 amino acids. CDR3 sequence: CASSVRSTYEQYF. For the CDR3, the DNA is TGTGCCAGCAGCGTCAGGTCCACCTACGAGCAGTACTTC.

The chain employs TRBV13 and TRBJ2-7; tentative D call: TRBD1 (6 bases). In germline, CDR1 is PRHDT, CDR2 FYEKMQ (reference sequence). V lost 2 bases to trimming and J lost 0 bases, with 11 bases between them. The CDR3 has 15 residues. The CDR3 DNA reads TGTGCCAGCAGCTTAAGCACAGGGAACTCCTACGAGCAGTACTTC. It translates to CASSLSTGNSYEQYF.

This chain joins TRBV29-1 and TRBJ1-1, with D possibly TRBD1 on 5 matching bases. Germline V gene data show CDR1 as SQVTM and CDR2 as ANQGSEA. The CDR3 covers 14 residues. The V end was cut by 4 bases, the J end by 0 bases, with 12 bases between. CDR3 coding DNA: TGCAGCGTTGTGACCGACAGAGTGAACACTGAAGCTTTCTTT. Protein sequence: CSVVTDRVNTEAFF.

The rearrangement links TRBV13 to TRBJ1-1; D remains ambiguous. CDR1 is PRHDT, CDR2 FYEKMQ, per germline (reference sequence). This CDR3 has 14 amino acids. Trimming stripped 2 bases from V and 7 bases from J, with 14 bases between. CDR3 DNA sequence: TGTGCCAGCAGCTTAAAGCGGGCGGGATTTGAAGCTTTCTTT. Its translation is CASSLKRAGFEAFF.

The chain recombines TRBV19 with TRBJ1-5, with D maybe TRBD1 (6 bases). V was clipped by 5 bases and J by 1 base, with 12 bases between them. CDR1 is LNHDA and CDR2 is SQIVND in the germline V gene (reference sequence). The CDR3 sequence is 15 residues long. Here the CDR3 DNA reads TGTGCCAGTAGTGGGGACAATGGGAGCAATCAGCCCCAGCATTTT. This sequence encodes CASSGDNGSNQPQHF.

The V and J genes are TRBV5-6 and TRBJ1-2, with D unclear. This CDR3 is 13 amino acids long. Germline values: CDR1 SGHDT, CDR2 YYEEEE. V was clipped by 2 bases and J by 3 bases, with 8 bases between them. CDR3 DNA sequence: TGTGCCAGCAGCTTTCCGGTAGACTATGGCTACACCTTC. It is translated as CASSFPVDYGYTF.

The chain couples TRBV7-9 to TRBJ1-1; TRBD1 agrees at 7 bases. Losses at the gene ends were 1 base for V and 2 bases for J; bases not matched to a gene: 7. This CDR3 region has 16 residues. The germline V gene encodes CDR1 SEHNR and CDR2 FQNEAQ (reference sequence). CDR3 region: CASSLVAGQSNTEAFF. DNA of the CDR3: TGTGCCAGCAGCTTAGTAGCGGGACAGTCCAACACTGAAGCTTTCTTT.

The rearrangement links TRBV5-6 to TRBJ1-5; D gene unclear. Deletions cut 2 bases from V and 3 bases from J, with 9 bases between. Per germline, CDR1 SGHDT and CDR2 YYEEEE. This CDR3 has 14 amino acids. The CDR3 coding sequence is TGTGCCAGCAGCTTTGCGGGTTCCAATCAGCCCCAGCATTTT. Translating it yields CASSFAGSNQPQHF.

This clone came up once. This CDR3 is CASTSRTQISYNEQFF. CDR3 sequence (DNA): TGTGCCAGCACCTCAAGAACCCAAATTAGTTACAATGAGCAGTTCTTC. The J gene is TRBJ2-1, the V gene TRBV11-2, with D uncertain. This CDR3 has 16 amino acids. Trimming cost V 7 bases and J 4 bases, with 20 bases left between them. CDR1 SGHAT and CDR2 FQNNGV come from the germline V gene. Using reference TRBV11-2 and TRBJ2-1 for the parts outside the CDR3, the full variable domain is EAGVAQSPRYKIIEKRQSVAFWCNPISGHATLYWYQQILGQGPKLLIQFQNNGVVDDSQLPKDRFSAERLKGVDSTLKIQPAKLEDSAVYLCASTSRTQISYNEQFFGPGTRLTVL.

The V gene is TRBV19, the J gene TRBJ1-4; D gene unclear. The CDR3 runs 15 residues. Deletions cut 4 bases from V and 7 bases from J, with 16 bases between. The germline V gene encodes CDR1 LNHDA and CDR2 SQIVND (reference sequence). The CDR3 region is CASSTTSTNVEKLFF. CDR3 DNA: TGTGCCAGTAGTACCACAAGTACCAACGTTGAAAAACTGTTTTTT.

The V gene is TRBV6-5, the J gene TRBJ1-2, with 7 bases identical to TRBD1. V gave up 5 bases and J gave up 9 bases; unmatched junction bases: 6. Looked up from germline, CDR1 is MNHEY and CDR2 is SVGAGI. CDR3 length: 12 amino acids. CDR3 region: CASSHRQGSYTF. For the CDR3, the DNA is TGTGCCAGCAGTCACAGACAGGGCAGCTACACCTTC.

In this sample, this clone turned up once. V usage is TRBV13 and J usage is TRBJ2-7; D may be TRBD2 (5 bases). Trimming took off 5 bases at V and 6 bases at J, with 11 bases between the two ends. The CDR3 totals 12 residues. Germline loops: CDR1 PRHDT, CDR2 FYEKMQ (reference sequence). The CDR3 spells CASSRTAGEQYF. In DNA form, the CDR3 reads TGTGCCAGCAGCAGGACGGCGGGCGAGCAGTACTTC.

The V gene is TRBV3-1 (or the pseudogene TRBV3-2), the J gene TRBJ2-2; D gene ambiguous. Between the trimmed V and J ends, which lost 6 bases and 6 bases, there was a span of 11 bases. The germline gives CDR1 LGHDT, CDR2 YNNKEL (reference sequence). This CDR3 has 13 residues. CDR3 sequence (DNA): TGTGCCAGCAGAGCTAGTTCCCCCGGGGAGCTGTTTTTT. It is translated as CASRASSPGELFF.

The chain links TRBV19 to TRBJ2-7, with D possibly matching TRBD2 (5 bases). Trimming shortened V by 2 bases and J by 0 bases, and 11 bases separated the two germline ends. The CDR3 totals 15 residues. Germline V gene lookup returns CDR1 LNHDA and CDR2 SQIVND (reference sequence). In DNA form, the CDR3 reads TGTGCCAGTAGTATAACACCCGGGGACTCCTACGAGCAGTACTTC. It encodes CASSITPGDSYEQYF. Using reference TRBV19 and TRBJ2-7 for the parts outside the CDR3, the full variable domain is DGGITQSPKYLFRKEGQNVTLSCEQNLNHDAMYWYRQDPGQGLRLIYYSQIVNDFQKGDIAEGYSVSREKKESFPLTVTSAQKNPTAFYLCASSITPGDSYEQYFGPGTRLTVT.